The rows below give T cell receptor beta chains drawn from one sample of a study of liver allograft versus peripheral blood T cells. TCRdb called the reads again in MiXCR, with one record for every CDR3 protein. The data contain about 9,500 distinct CDR3 sequences, roughly 20% of them seen just once; the ten biggest clones take up approximately 1.1%. The receptors originated from a human patient who had a liver transplant. Some T cells may trace back to the graft donor. CDR3s include the opening cysteine and the closing phenylalanine or tryptophan. A D gene is named only where the DNA matches it firmly. A clone size is listed for some rows: how often the clone was seen (once, few, many), or a class if it is expanded.

NA,TRBV20-1,NA,TRBJ1-4,TGCAGTGCTGCCCAGGGTGAAAAACTGTTTTTT,CSAAQGEKLFF
TRBD1,TRBV10-3,NA,TRBJ1-4,TGTGCCATCGGGGACAGGAATGAAAAACTGTTTTTT,CAIGDRNEKLFF
NA,TRBV6-6,medium-sized,TRBJ1-5,TGTGCCAGCAGCGCTGCCCGGGGGGTAGATCAGCCCCAGCATTTT,CASSAARGVDQPQHF
NA,TRBV10-3,medium-sized,TRBJ2-1,TGTGCCATCACGGAGGGGGGCAGATCCTACAATGAGCAGTTCTTC,CAITEGGRSYNEQFF
NA,TRBV19,medium-sized,TRBJ1-1,TGTGCCAGTACCGACCAAAATCAGGGTAGGGGGGAAGCTTTCTTT,CASTDQNQGRGEAFF
NA,TRBV14,NA,TRBJ1-2,TGTGCCAGCAGCCCTCGGACGGCTGAGAGATCCGATGGCTACACCTTC,CASSPRTAERSDGYTF
TRBD1,TRBV7-2,medium-sized,TRBJ1-2,TGTGCCAGCAGCTTAGGACAGGGATATGGCTACACCTTC,CASSLGQGYGYTF
NA,TRBV6-1,medium-sized,TRBJ1-1,TGTGCCAGCGCTCCGGACACTGAAGCTTTCTTT,CASAPDTEAFF
NA,TRBV5-6,many,TRBJ2-7,TGTGCCAGCAGCGTGTACAGGGCCTGGTACGAGCAGTACTTC,CASSVYRAWYEQYF
NA,TRBV27,few,TRBJ2-7,TGTGCCAGCAGTTTTAAGGGATCCTCAGGGTTTTACGAGCAGTACTTC,CASSFKGSSGFYEQYF
TRBD1,TRBV27,medium-sized,TRBJ1-2,TGTGCCAGCAGGTTCACAGGGGGCGATGGCTACACCTTC,CASRFTGGDGYTF
TRBD1,TRBV6-5,medium-sized,TRBJ1-2,TGTGCCAGCAGTCCACAGGGGGCGCGAATCGATGGCTACACCTTC,CASSPQGARIDGYTF
NA,TRBV18,medium-sized,TRBJ1-1,TGTGCCAGCTCAGTTGGGGGGAGCACTGAAGCTTTCTTT,CASSVGGSTEAFF
NA,TRBV5-6,many,TRBJ1-2,TGTGCCAGCAGCTTAAGGGGACCCGACAGGAACACTTATGGCTACACCTTC,CASSLRGPDRNTYGYTF
NA,TRBV9,NA,TRBJ2-7,TGTGCCAGCAGCGTAGCTGGGGGGGGGGCGTACGAGCAGTACTTC,CASSVAGGGAYEQYF
NA,TRBV28,NA,TRBJ1-2,TGTGCCAGCAGTTTTGCCAGGCTCGGGGGCTACACCTTC,CASSFARLGGYTF
TRBD1,TRBV20-1,NA,TRBJ1-1,TGCAGTGCTAGGGGACAGGGGGGGACTGAAGCTTTCTTT,CSARGQGGTEAFF
NA,TRBV27,many,TRBJ2-7,TGTGCCAGCAGTCCCTCCTCAGGACGGCACGAGCAGTACTTC,CASSPSSGRHEQYF
TRBD1,TRBV10-3,medium-sized,TRBJ1-1,TGTGCCATCAGCGGACAGGAGAACACTGAAGCTTTCTTT,CAISGQENTEAFF
TRBD1,TRBV11-1,NA,TRBJ2-2,TGTGCCAGCAGCTTGGGACAGGGAAACACCGGGGAGCTGTTTTTT,CASSLGQGNTGELFF
NA,TRBV12-3/TRBV12-4,NA,TRBJ1-2,TGTGCCAGCAGTTTATCGACGACACCAAACTATGGCTACACCTTC,CASSLSTTPNYGYTF
NA,TRBV6-5,many,TRBJ1-2,TGTGCCAGCAGTTACCTCGAGGGGTCACTTCGATCGGGACTTTATGGCTACACCTTC,CASSYLEGSLRSGLYGYTF
TRBD1,TRBV29-1,medium-sized,TRBJ1-1,TGCAGCGTCAGGGGGACATTCACTGAAGCTTTCTTT,CSVRGTFTEAFF
NA,TRBV11-1,few,TRBJ1-2,TGTGCCAGCAGCGAACGAGCGGGATATGGCTACACCTTC,CASSERAGYGYTF
NA,TRBV15,NA,TRBJ1-2,TGTGCCACCAGCAGAGTCGGGGTCCTATCTGGCTACACCTTC,CATSRVGVLSGYTF
TRBD1,TRBV5-6,medium-sized,TRBJ1-2,TGTGCCAGCAGCTTGGGGACAGGGCTTCGATCCTATGGCTACACCTTC,CASSLGTGLRSYGYTF
NA,TRBV6-5,many,TRBJ2-7,TGTGCCAGCAGTTACGGAACGGGGGTAGTGTCCTACGAGCAGTACTTC,CASSYGTGVVSYEQYF
TRBD1,TRBV19,NA,TRBJ1-5,TGTGCCAGTAGGGGGACAGGGGCGAGTAGCAATCAGCCCCAGCATTTT,CASRGTGASSNQPQHF
NA,TRBV6-2/TRBV6-3,medium-sized,TRBJ1-1,TGTGCCAGCAGTTACCAGGTAGTTACTGAAGCTTTCTTT,CASSYQVVTEAFF
NA,TRBV6-5,medium-sized,TRBJ1-2,TGTGCCAGCAGTTACGGACGGAACTATGGCTACACCTTC,CASSYGRNYGYTF
NA,TRBV9,NA,TRBJ1-3,TGTGCCAGCACGCCAACGTCTGGAAACACCATATATTTT,CASTPTSGNTIYF
TRBD1,TRBV20-1,NA,TRBJ1-1,TGCAGTGCTAGAGGGGACAGGGGGGAAGCTTTCTTT,CSARGDRGEAFF
TRBD1,TRBV18,medium-sized,TRBJ1-1,TGTGCCAGCTCACCTCAAGGACAGGGGACCGCTGAAGCTTTCTTT,CASSPQGQGTAEAFF
NA,TRBV19,few,TRBJ1-2,TGTGCCAGTAGTATAGATTTGAGGGGGGTTAACTATGGCTACACCTTC,CASSIDLRGVNYGYTF
NA,TRBV5-4,NA,TRBJ1-4,TGTGCCAGCAGCCGTCTAGGGAGTAATGAAAAACTGTTTTTT,CASSRLGSNEKLFF
TRBD2,TRBV5-4,few,TRBJ2-7,TGTGCCAGCAGCTTCGTACTAGCGGGGGGATTGGACTACGAGCAGTACTTC,CASSFVLAGGLDYEQYF
TRBD1,TRBV6-5,medium-sized,TRBJ1-6,TGTGCCAGCAGTTACCAAAGGACAGGGCGGCATAATTCACCCCTCCACTTT,CASSYQRTGRHNSPLHF
TRBD1,TRBV5-5,NA,TRBJ1-2,TGTGCCAGCAGCATCGGGACAGGGACAGCTAACTATGGCTACACCTTC,CASSIGTGTANYGYTF
NA,TRBV18,NA,TRBJ2-7,TGTGCCGCCAGCTCAGGGCCAGGGGGGGCCCCCTACGAGCAGTACTTC,CAASSGPGGAPYEQYF
TRBD1,TRBV6-1,few,TRBJ1-5,TGTGCCAGCAGCAGACAGGGTGTGTATCAGCCCCAGCATTTT,CASSRQGVYQPQHF
NA,TRBV5-6,many,TRBJ1-5,TGTGCCAGCAGCTTGGGGGCCTACAATCAGCCCCAGCATTTT,CASSLGAYNQPQHF
TRBD1,TRBV10-3,medium-sized,TRBJ1-1,TGTGCCATCAGTGTTGACAGGGTCGAATACACTGAAGCTTTCTTT,CAISVDRVEYTEAFF
NA,TRBV7-2,few,TRBJ1-3,TGTGCCAGCAGCTTAGCCTCAGGGGTCTCTGGAAACACCATATATTTT,CASSLASGVSGNTIYF
NA,TRBV19,few,TRBJ1-1,TGTGCCAGTAGTATAGTGGCGGGCAGGGGAAACATGAACACTGAAGCTTTCTTT,CASSIVAGRGNMNTEAFF
NA,TRBV19,NA,TRBJ1-4,TGTGCCAGCAGCTTAATCGGTGCAACTATTGAAAAACTGTTTTTT,CASSLIGATIEKLFF
NA,TRBV19,many,TRBJ1-4,TGTGCCAGTAGTATTCCACCGATTAATGAAAAACTGTTTTTT,CASSIPPINEKLFF
TRBD1,TRBV15,medium-sized,TRBJ1-1,TGTGCCACCAGCAGGGGACAGGGAATAGGTGAAGCTTTCTTT,CATSRGQGIGEAFF
NA,TRBV7-2,medium-sized,TRBJ1-1,TGTGCCAGCAGCTTCCTAGGGGACACTGAAGCTTTCTTT,CASSFLGDTEAFF
NA,TRBV5-5,many,TRBJ1-4,TGTGCCAGCAGTACGGGACCGGGAAATGAAAAACTGTTTTTT,CASSTGPGNEKLFF
NA,TRBV18,medium-sized,TRBJ2-7,TGTGCCAGCTCACGGTCCGCCGCCTACGAGCAGTACTTC,CASSRSAAYEQYF